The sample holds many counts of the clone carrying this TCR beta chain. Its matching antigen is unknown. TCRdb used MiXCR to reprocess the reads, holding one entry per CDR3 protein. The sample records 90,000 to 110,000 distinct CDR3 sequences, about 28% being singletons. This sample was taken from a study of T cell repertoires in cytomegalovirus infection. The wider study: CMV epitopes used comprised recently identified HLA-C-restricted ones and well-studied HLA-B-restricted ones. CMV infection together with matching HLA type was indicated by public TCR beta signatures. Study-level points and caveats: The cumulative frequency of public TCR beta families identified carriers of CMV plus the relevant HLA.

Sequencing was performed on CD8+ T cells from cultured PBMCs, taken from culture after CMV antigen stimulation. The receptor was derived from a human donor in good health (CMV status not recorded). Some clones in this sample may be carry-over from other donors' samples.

CDR3 sequence reads: CASSEVPNTEAFF. The CDR3 DNA reads as TGTGCCAGCAGTGAAGTCCCGAACACTGAAGCTTTCTTT. J is TRBJ1-1 and V is TRBV6-1; D ambiguous. Germline-derived CDR1 and CDR2 are MNHNS and SASEGT. This CDR3 is 13 amino acids long. The ends were cut back, 1 base at V and 1 base at J, with 4 bases in the middle.